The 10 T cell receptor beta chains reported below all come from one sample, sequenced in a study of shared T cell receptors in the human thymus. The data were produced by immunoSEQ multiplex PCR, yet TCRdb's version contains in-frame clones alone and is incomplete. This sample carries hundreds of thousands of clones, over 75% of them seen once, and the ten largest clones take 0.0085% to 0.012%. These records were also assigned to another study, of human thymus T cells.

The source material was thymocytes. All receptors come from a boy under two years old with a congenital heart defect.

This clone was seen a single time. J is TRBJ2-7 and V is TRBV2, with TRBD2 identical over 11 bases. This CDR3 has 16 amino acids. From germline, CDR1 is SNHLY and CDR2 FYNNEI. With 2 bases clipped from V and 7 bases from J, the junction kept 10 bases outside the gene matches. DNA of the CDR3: TGTGCCAGCAGTGAACCCACGACTAGCGGGGCCTCGGAGCAGTACTTC. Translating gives CASSEPTTSGASEQYF.

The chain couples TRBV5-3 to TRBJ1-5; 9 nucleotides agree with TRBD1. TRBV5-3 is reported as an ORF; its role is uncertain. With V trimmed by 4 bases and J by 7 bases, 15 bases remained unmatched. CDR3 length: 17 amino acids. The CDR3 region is CARSPTGGERGEQPQHF. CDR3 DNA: TGTGCCAGAAGCCCTACAGGGGGCGAGAGGGGAGAGCAGCCCCAGCATTTT.

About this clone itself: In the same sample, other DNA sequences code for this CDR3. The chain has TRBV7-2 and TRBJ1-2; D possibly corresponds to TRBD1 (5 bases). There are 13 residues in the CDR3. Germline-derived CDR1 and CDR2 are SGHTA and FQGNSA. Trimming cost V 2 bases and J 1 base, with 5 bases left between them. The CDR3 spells CASSLRGNYGYTF. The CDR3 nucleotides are TGTGCCAGCAGCTTAAGGGGTAACTATGGCTACACCTTC.

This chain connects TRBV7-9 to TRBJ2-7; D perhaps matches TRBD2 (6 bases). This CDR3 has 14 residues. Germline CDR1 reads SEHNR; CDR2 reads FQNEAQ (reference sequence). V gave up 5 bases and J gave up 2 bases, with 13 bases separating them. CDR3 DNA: TGTGCCAGCAGCCATAGCGGTACAACCTACGAGCAGTACTTC. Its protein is CASSHSGTTYEQYF.

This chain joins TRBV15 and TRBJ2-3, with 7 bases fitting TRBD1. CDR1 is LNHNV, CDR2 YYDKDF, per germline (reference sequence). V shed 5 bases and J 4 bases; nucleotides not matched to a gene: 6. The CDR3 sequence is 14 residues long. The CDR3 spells CATSRRDRSDTQYF. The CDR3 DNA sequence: TGTGCCACCAGCCGCCGGGACAGATCAGATACGCAGTATTTT.

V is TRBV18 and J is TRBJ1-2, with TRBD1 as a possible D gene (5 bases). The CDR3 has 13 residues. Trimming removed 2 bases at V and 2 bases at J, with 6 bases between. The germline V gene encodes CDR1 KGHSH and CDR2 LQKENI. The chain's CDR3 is CASSPGANYGYTF. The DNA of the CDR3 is TGTGCCAGCTCACCAGGGGCGAACTATGGCTACACCTTC.

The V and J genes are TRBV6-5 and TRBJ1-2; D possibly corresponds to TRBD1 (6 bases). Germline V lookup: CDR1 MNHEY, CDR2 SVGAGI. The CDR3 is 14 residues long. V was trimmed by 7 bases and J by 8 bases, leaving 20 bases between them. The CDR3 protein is CASTLLGQGWGYTF. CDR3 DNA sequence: TGTGCCAGCACTCTCTTGGGCCAGGGGTGGGGCTACACCTTC.

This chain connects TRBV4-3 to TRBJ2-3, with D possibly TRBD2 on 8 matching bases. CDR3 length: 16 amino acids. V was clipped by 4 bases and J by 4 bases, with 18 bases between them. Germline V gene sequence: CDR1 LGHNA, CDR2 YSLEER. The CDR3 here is CASSPGGGLVSDTQYF. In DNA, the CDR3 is TGCGCCAGCAGCCCAGGGGGGGGACTAGTTTCAGATACGCAGTATTTT.

The DNA for the CDR3 is TGTGCCTGGAACAGGCCAACTAATGAAAAACTGTTTTTT. Translation: CAWNRPTNEKLFF. This chain connects TRBV30 to TRBJ1-4, with TRBD1 as a possible D gene (5 bases). CDR1 is GTSNPN, CDR2 SVGIG, per germline (reference sequence). This CDR3 is built from 13 residues. V was cut by 4 bases and J by 0 bases, with 6 bases left in between.

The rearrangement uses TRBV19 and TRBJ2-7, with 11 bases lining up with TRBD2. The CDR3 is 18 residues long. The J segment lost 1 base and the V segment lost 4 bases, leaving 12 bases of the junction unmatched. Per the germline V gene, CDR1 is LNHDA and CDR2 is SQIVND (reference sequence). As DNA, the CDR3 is TGTGCCAGTAGTACCCCCCGGGGTGCTAGCGGGGGGTCCTACGAGCAGTACTTC. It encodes CASSTPRGASGGSYEQYF.